These T cell receptor beta chains were read from a single sample in a study of T cell repertoires in cytomegalovirus infection. TCRdb passed the reads through MiXCR, listing each CDR3 protein once. The top ten clones hold around 8% of a sample with hundreds of thousands of distinct CDR3 sequences, roughly 24% of them seen once. The sequencing sample was made of CD8+ T cells from PBMCs. All receptors derive from a human donor in good health (CMV status not recorded). Some clones in this sample may be carry-over from other donors' samples. CDR3s leave out the opening cysteine and the closing phenylalanine or tryptophan. A D gene is named only where the DNA matches it firmly.

D gene	V gene	CDR3 protein
-	TRBV7-9	ASSQTTGPDFYEQY
-	TRBV10-3	AISESSAVSSYNEQF
-	TRBV6-5	ASSYRSGDTGELF
-	TRBV29-1	SVYKLGGETQY
-	TRBV6-6	ASSPLVEGTYEQY
TRBD2	TRBV7-2	ASSSEGGGAMDTQY
-	TRBV29-1	SVHTGGAEKLF
-	TRBV7-3	ASSFGSDNYGYT
-	TRBV12-3/TRBV12-4	ASSLIGTDTQY
-	TRBV4-1	ASSQGSGGNQPQH
-	TRBV6-5	ASSYGFPARNTEAF
-	TRBV28	ASSPTMPSGANVLT
TRBD1	TRBV7-6	ASSLLPGQGKNIQY
TRBD1	TRBV2	ASKRGPSAEQF
-	TRBV7-2	ASSVGRATGNTIY
TRBD2	TRBV9	ASSGPSGGGKNIQY
TRBD2	TRBV2	ASSEATSGDTNTQY
-	TRBV6-2/TRBV6-3	ASRTVGELF
TRBD2	TRBV2	ASSSGTSRYTDTQY
TRBD2	TRBV6-5	ASSAGVQETQY
TRBD1	TRBV6-2/TRBV6-3	ASRPTGTYSYNEQF
-	TRBV19	ASSTGLVGELF
-	TRBV20-1	SARDREGTDTQY
-	TRBV7-9	ASSFGRMGTEAF
-	TRBV7-8	ASSLVARVNEQF
-	TRBV5-1	ASRGTQQY
-	TRBV7-8	ASSLALNRAGNEKLF
TRBD1	TRBV7-9	ASRPRDRGPTGELF
-	TRBV2	ASSEAGRILDTQY
TRBD1	TRBV6-1	AAGGDRAGEQY
TRBD1	TRBV4-3	ASSHSKTGGNTGELF
-	TRBV7-9	ASSLGVTTKGYT
-	TRBV7-9	ASIQKPGVSGELF
TRBD1	TRBV7-3	ASSLGGQGITEAF
-	TRBV5-1	ASSSSSILTDTQY
-	TRBV12-3/TRBV12-4	ASRDGNTEAF
-	TRBV28	ASSFPTWGDGNQPQH
-	TRBV20-1	SAREVASYQPQH
TRBD2	TRBV7-8	ASCGGPNYEQY
-	TRBV7-9	ASSQIYKSSTDTQY
-	TRBV14	ASSLRAGGTEAF
TRBD2	TRBV20-1	SAYEPSGGISYEQY
-	TRBV27	ASSLSIRLNEQF
-	TRBV7-3	ASSPSAAEAF
TRBD2	TRBV7-2	ASSPLGGGAWDTQY
-	TRBV7-9	ASSLQLYYGYT
TRBD2	TRBV3-1	ASSYTSGGSQETQY
-	TRBV7-9	ASSSPDLGETQY
-	TRBV2	VSRRLRVGGNLNTGELF
-	TRBV7-2	ASSLGAGGDTQY
-	TRBV14	ASSQSVRGPRSPLH
TRBD2	TRBV7-9	ASTLAGTGELF
-	TRBV4-1	ASSQDSPSSYNEQF